This T cell receptor beta chain was found in a study of beta chain features in type 1 diabetes. Every bit of the isolated RNA underwent reverse transcription, so sequencing read expressed TCRB transcripts. Assay: immunoSEQ multiplex PCR; the TCRdb copy retains only in-frame clones and omits some. The sample has hundreds of thousands of clones, over 13% seen once. In germline, CDR1 is GTSNPN, CDR2 SVGIG (reference sequence). The CDR3 length is 11 residues. V was shortened by 1 base and J by 12 bases, with 10 bases between the two germline ends. The sample holds a few counts of this clone. The antigen is undetermined. Study results and limitations: Among type 1 diabetes patients, VDJ junctions had fewer insertions and more deletions. Patients' naive, central memory and Treg TCRB repertoires seemed closer to one another than those of healthy donors. All four CD4+ subsets from Type 1 diabetes patients carried moderately but significantly shorter TCRB CDR3s.

This clonotype originated in a man between 18 and 35 years old with type 1 diabetes. This rearrangement joins TRBV30 to TRBJ2-1; no clear D. The material sequenced was naive CD4+ T cells from blood. The CDR3 reads CAWSGLVGQFF. As DNA, the CDR3 is TGTGCCTGGAGTGGTTTAGTGGGGCAGTTCTTC.